This T cell receptor beta chain came from a study of cytomegalovirus exposure and HLA in healthy donors. General study points: Common viral pathogens seemed to be connected with several of the most significant clusters, according to a later analysis. Altogether, 160 or so TCR beta chains were recorded as cytomegalovirus-associated.

PCR employed 60 Vbeta and 13 Jbeta primers. Only in-frame clones appear in the TCRdb table, and some are missing; sequencing was by immunoSEQ multiplex PCR. This table holds around 110,000 clones, around 76% found once. The germline CDR1 and CDR2 sequences are MNHEY and SMNVEV (reference sequence). The CDR3 loop spans 13 amino acids. V shed 3 bases and J shed 1 base, with 4 bases lying between them. Notes on this clone: The antigen is undetermined.

The TCR comes from a young man in good health and CMV-seronegative. The specimen sequenced was PBMCs. The chain links TRBV27 to TRBJ1-5; D ambiguous. CDR3 residues: CASSFLSNQPQHF. In DNA, the CDR3 is TGTGCCAGCAGTTTCTTGAGCAATCAGCCCCAGCATTTT.